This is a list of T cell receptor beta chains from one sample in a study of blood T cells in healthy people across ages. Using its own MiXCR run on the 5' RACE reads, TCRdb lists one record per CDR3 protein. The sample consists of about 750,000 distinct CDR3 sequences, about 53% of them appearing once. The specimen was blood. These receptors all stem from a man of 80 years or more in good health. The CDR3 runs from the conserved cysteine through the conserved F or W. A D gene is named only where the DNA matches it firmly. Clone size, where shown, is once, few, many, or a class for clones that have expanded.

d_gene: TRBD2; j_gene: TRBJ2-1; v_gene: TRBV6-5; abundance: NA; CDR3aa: CASSRGRGDNEQFF; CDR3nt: TGTGCCAGCAGTCGCGGGAGGGGCGACAATGAGCAGTTCTTC
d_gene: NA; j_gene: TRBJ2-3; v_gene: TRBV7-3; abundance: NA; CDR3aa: CASSRDPTPADTQYF; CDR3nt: TGTGCCAGCAGCCGGGACCCGACCCCCGCGGATACGCAGTATTTT
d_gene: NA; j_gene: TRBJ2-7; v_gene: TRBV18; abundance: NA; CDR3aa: CASSLLSRVSYEQYF; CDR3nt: TGTGCCAGCTCACTACTCTCCCGGGTATCCTACGAGCAGTACTTC
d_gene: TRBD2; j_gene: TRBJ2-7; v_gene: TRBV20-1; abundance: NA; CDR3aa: CSAGRLAGGTRHGQYF; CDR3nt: TGCAGTGCTGGGCGGCTAGCGGGAGGGACGCGGCACGGGCAGTACTTC
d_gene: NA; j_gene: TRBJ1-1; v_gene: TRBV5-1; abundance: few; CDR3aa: CASSSSGGNTEAFF; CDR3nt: TGCGCCAGCAGCTCCTCTGGGGGGAACACTGAAGCTTTCTTT
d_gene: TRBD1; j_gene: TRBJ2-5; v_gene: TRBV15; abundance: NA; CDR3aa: CATSREGQGAETQYF; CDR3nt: TGTGCCACCAGCAGAGAGGGGCAGGGGGCGGAGACCCAGTACTTC
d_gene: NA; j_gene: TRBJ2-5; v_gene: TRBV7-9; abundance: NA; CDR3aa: CASSLGGGRQETQYF; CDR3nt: TGTGCCAGCAGCTTAGGTGGGGGAAGGCAAGAGACCCAGTACTTC
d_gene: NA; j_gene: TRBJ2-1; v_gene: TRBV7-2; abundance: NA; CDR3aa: CASSLGGAGAYNEQFF; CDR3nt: TGTGCCAGCAGCTTAGGGGGGGCGGGAGCTTACAATGAGCAGTTCTTC
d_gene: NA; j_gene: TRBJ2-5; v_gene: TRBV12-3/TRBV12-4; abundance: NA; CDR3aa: CASSFDTQETQYF; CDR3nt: TGTGCCAGCAGTTTCGACACACAAGAGACCCAGTACTTC
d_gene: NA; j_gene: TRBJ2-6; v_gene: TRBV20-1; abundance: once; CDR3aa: CSARNQASDSGANVLTF; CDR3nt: TGCAGTGCTAGGAACCAGGCCTCAGACTCTGGGGCCAACGTCCTGACTTTC
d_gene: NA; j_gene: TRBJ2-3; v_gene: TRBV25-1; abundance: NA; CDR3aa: CASSEIADTQYF; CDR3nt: TGTGCCAGCAGTGAAATAGCAGATACGCAGTATTTT
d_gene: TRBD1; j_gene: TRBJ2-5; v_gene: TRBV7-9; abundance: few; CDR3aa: CASSLPGRGKATQYF; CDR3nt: TGTGCCAGCAGTTTGCCCGGCAGGGGGAAGGCGACCCAGTACTTC
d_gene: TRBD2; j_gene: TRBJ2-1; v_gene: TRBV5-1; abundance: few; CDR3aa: CASSLSLAGEGEQFF; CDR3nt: TGCGCCAGCAGCTTGAGTTTAGCGGGAGAGGGTGAGCAGTTCTTC
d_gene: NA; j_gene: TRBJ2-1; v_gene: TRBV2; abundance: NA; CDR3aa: CASSEARGAGEQFF; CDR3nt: TGTGCCAGCAGTGAAGCGAGAGGGGCGGGTGAGCAGTTCTTC
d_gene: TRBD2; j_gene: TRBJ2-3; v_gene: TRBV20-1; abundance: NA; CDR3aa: CSVEVPREGLDTQYF; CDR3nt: TGCAGTGTCGAAGTACCCCGGGAGGGCCTGGATACGCAGTATTTT
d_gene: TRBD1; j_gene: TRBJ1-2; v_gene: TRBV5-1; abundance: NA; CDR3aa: CASSLPGGGHGYTF; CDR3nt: TGCGCCAGCAGCTTGCCAGGGGGCGGCCATGGCTACACCTTC
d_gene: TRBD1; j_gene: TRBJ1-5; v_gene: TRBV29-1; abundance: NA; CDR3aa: CSVERTGTGVGNQPQHF; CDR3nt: TGCAGCGTTGAAAGGACCGGGACAGGGGTAGGAAATCAGCCCCAGCATTTT
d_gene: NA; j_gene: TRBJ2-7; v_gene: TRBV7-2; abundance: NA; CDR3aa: CASSSPGLFSYEQYF; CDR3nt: TGTGCCAGCAGTAGCCCGGGACTCTTCTCCTACGAGCAGTACTTC
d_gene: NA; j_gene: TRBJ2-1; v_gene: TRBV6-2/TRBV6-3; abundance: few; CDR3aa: CASSPSTASYNEQFF; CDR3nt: TGTGCCAGCAGCCCGTCGACTGCTTCCTACAATGAGCAGTTCTTC